In this sample, the clone carrying this T cell receptor beta chain turned up a few times. The data originate from a study of T-cell reconstitution after alpha-beta-depleted transplantation in children. TCRbeta library construction was performed incorporating unique molecular identifiers. Via MiXCR, TCRdb re-called the PCR reads, giving one row per CDR3 protein. The profile shows fewer than 550,000 distinct CDR3 sequences, 11% of them singletons. V was shortened by 1 base and J by 4 bases, with 11 bases between the two germline ends. Germline loops: CDR1 SGHRS, CDR2 YFSETQ. This CDR3 is built from 15 residues.

This TCR derives from a human donor who donated a stem cell graft to a child with acute myeloid leukemia. The specimen was PBMCs from the stem cell graft donor, collected from the stem cell graft. The chain couples TRBV5-1 to TRBJ2-2; possibly TRBD1 for D (6 bases). This CDR3 is CASSLKQGATGELFF. The CDR3 DNA reads TGCGCCAGCAGCTTGAAACAGGGCGCCACCGGGGAGCTGTTTTTT.